This T cell receptor beta chain was captured by sequencing in a study of T cell responses to AZD1222 COVID-19 vaccine. The table came from immunoSEQ multiplex PCR; TCRdb's copy has only in-frame clones and leaves some out. The repertoire holds some 120,000 clones, with approximately 90% as singletons. Trimming removed 2 bases at V and 4 bases at J, with 12 bases between. The germline CDR1 and CDR2 sequences are SGHNT and YYREEE (reference sequence). This CDR3 is built from 14 residues. The clonotype originates from an adult in good health. The chain has TRBV5-4 and TRBJ1-2; D gene unclear. Specimen: peripheral blood, collected on day 0 of AZD1222 vaccination. This chain's CDR3 is CASSFFQTPYGYTF. The CDR3, as DNA: TGTGCCAGCAGCTTTTTCCAAACGCCCTATGGCTACACCTTC. The complete variable domain, with remaining parts taken from reference TRBV5-4 and TRBJ1-2, reads ETGVTQSPTHLIKTRGQQVTLRCSSQSGHNTVSWYQQALGQGPQFIFQYYREEENGRGNFPPRFSGLQFPNYSSELNVNALELDDSALYLCASSFFQTPYGYTFGSGTRLTVV.